The T cell receptor beta chain under discussion was sequenced for a study of vaccination effects on CD4 cells after COVID-19. Of note for this clone: The antigen is undetermined.

Assay: immunoSEQ multiplex PCR; the TCRdb copy retains only in-frame clones and omits some. The repertoire holds more than 60,000 clones, with 74% as singletons. Germline loops: CDR1 SGHRS, CDR2 YFSETQ. CDR3 length: 15 amino acids. Unmatched junction bases numbered 5, after V lost 3 bases and J lost 5 bases. An approximately ten-day culture period preceded the isolation of CD4+ T cells. Either the BNT162b2 or mRNA-1273 vaccine was given to participants in two doses. The chain carries TRBV5-1 and TRBJ2-2; 9 bases map to TRBD2. This TCR derives from a human donor who received a COVID-19 vaccine. The source material was CD4+ T cells from PBMCs cultured without peptide, sampled after COVID-19 vaccination. CDR3 residues: CASSWVAGDTGELFF. The CDR3 DNA is TGCGCCAGCAGCTGGGTAGCGGGGGATACCGGGGAGCTGTTTTTT.